The 14 T cell receptor beta chains below all came from one sample that was sequenced in a study of T cell repertoires in cytomegalovirus infection. Antigens for these TCRs are unknown. TCRdb used MiXCR to reprocess the reads, holding one entry per CDR3 protein. The table includes 45,000 to 75,000 distinct CDR3 sequences, about a third detected once. Sequences were obtained from PBMCs, sequenced either directly or after in vitro stimulation (not recorded which). The receptors were gathered from a human donor in good health (CMV status not recorded). Some clones in this sample may be carry-over from other donors' samples.

The rearrangement links TRBV10-3 to TRBJ2-5; TRBD2 matches at 14 bases. Unmatched junction bases numbered 10, after V lost 10 bases and J lost 0 bases. The CDR3 runs 17 residues. CDR1 ENHRY and CDR2 SYGVKD come from the germline V gene. The CDR3 nucleotides read TGTGCCACCGCCGGGACTAGCGGGGGAATTAACCAAGAGACCCAGTACTTC. Translating it yields CATAGTSGGINQETQYF.

This chain links TRBV19 with TRBJ2-1, with TRBD2 matching 7 bases. This CDR3 is 13 amino acids long. V was clipped by 5 bases and J by 8 bases; unmatched bases: 6. Germline-derived CDR1 and CDR2 are LNHDA and SQIVND (reference sequence). CDR3: CASSRREKDEQFF. The CDR3 DNA reads as TGTGCCAGTAGTCGGCGGGAGAAAGATGAGCAGTTCTTC.

This chain joins TRBV6-5 and TRBJ2-7; D is ambiguous. CDR3 length: 13 amino acids. From germline, CDR1 is MNHEY and CDR2 SVGAGI. The ends were cut back, 6 bases at V and 6 bases at J, with 15 bases in the middle. The DNA of the CDR3 is TGTGCCAGCAGGCGCTATAAGGGATCCGAGCAGTACTTC. Its protein is CASRRYKGSEQYF.

This rearrangement joins TRBV7-8 to TRBJ2-2; no clear D. The V and J ends lost 5 bases and 5 bases respectively, with 6 bases between them. The CDR3 has 12 amino acids. The germline CDR1 and CDR2 sequences are SGHVS and FQNEAQ. The CDR3 DNA reads TGTGCCAGCAGCCCTAAGACCGGGGAGCTGTTTTTT. Its protein product is CASSPKTGELFF.

This clonotype has a count of ten or more. The rearrangement joins TRBV20-1 to TRBJ1-3; no reliable D call. The CDR3 totals 13 residues. Germline V lookup: CDR1 DFQATT, CDR2 SNEGSKA (reference sequence). Trimming cost V 5 bases and J 4 bases, with 12 bases left between them. The CDR3: CSAQNILGNTIYF. As DNA, the CDR3 is TGCAGTGCTCAAAACATCTTGGGAAACACCATATATTTT.

The chain carries TRBV27 and TRBJ1-1, with D unresolved. With 3 bases removed from V and 0 bases from J, the gap between germline ends came to 11 bases. Germline CDR1 MNHEY, CDR2 SMNVEV (reference sequence). There are 15 residues in the CDR3. CDR3 sequence: CASSFLPLVNTEAFF. DNA for the CDR3: TGTGCCAGCAGTTTCCTCCCATTAGTGAACACTGAAGCTTTCTTT.

This clonotype was observed a few times. The chain is built from TRBV18 and TRBJ1-1, with D possibly TRBD1 on 5 matching bases. CDR3 length equals 17 residues. Germline loops: CDR1 KGHSH, CDR2 LQKENI. Trimming took off 3 bases at V and 0 bases at J, with 17 bases between the two ends. The CDR3 bases are TGTGCCAGCTCACCGGTTCGGTCGGCAGGGTTGAACACTGAAGCTTTCTTT. Encoded protein: CASSPVRSAGLNTEAFF.

This clonotype appeared a few times. The genes are TRBV12-3 or TRBV12-4 and TRBJ1-1; D unclear. V lost 3 bases and J 3 bases, leaving 5 bases between the germline ends. The CDR3 loop spans 12 amino acids. In nucleotides, the CDR3 is TGTGCCAGCAGTTTTGGGGACACTGAAGCTTTCTTT. It is translated as CASSFGDTEAFF.

This clonotype was counted between two and nine times. This chain connects TRBV10-3 to TRBJ1-1, with 7 nucleotides matching TRBD1. Germline V gene data show CDR1 as ENHRY and CDR2 as SYGVKD. Trimming at V came to 2 bases and at J to 3 bases, leaving 12 bases not matched to a gene. This CDR3 contains 17 residues. As DNA, the CDR3 is TGTGCCATCAGTGAGCCACTGGGACAGAGCGTGCACACTGAAGCTTTCTTT. It yields the protein CAISEPLGQSVHTEAFF.

The chain combines TRBV12-3 or TRBV12-4 with TRBJ1-2; 7 positions match TRBD1. J was trimmed by 5 bases and V by 5 bases; bases with no gene match: 8. This CDR3 is built from 14 residues. Here the CDR3 reads CASSPSGGTYGYTF. CDR3 coding DNA: TGTGCCAGCAGTCCTTCAGGGGGAACATATGGCTACACCTTC.

In this sample, this clonotype turned up many times. The rearrangement joins TRBV7-2 to TRBJ1-3, with D possibly matching TRBD1 (5 bases). From germline, CDR1 is SGHTA and CDR2 FQGNSA. The CDR3 consists of 16 residues. The germline V and J ends were trimmed by 0 bases and 0 bases, with 9 bases remaining between them. The CDR3 DNA follows: TGTGCCAGCAGCTTAGCCAGGGCAAGCTCTGGAAACACCATATATTTT. It specifies CASSLARASSGNTIYF.

The V gene is TRBV2, the J gene TRBJ1-1; weak D call: TRBD1 (5 bases). This CDR3 comprises 13 residues. Trimming cost V 8 bases and J 2 bases, with 12 bases left between them. Germline V lookup: CDR1 SNHLY, CDR2 FYNNEI. The CDR3 reads CASVGGENTEAFF. The CDR3 DNA reads as TGTGCCAGCGTGGGGGGGGAAAACACTGAAGCTTTCTTT.

This clonotype has a single count. The rearrangement uses TRBV6-6 and TRBJ1-1; D gene uncertain. V was shortened by 7 bases and J by 0 bases, with 9 bases between the two germline ends. CDR1 is MNHNY, CDR2 SVGAGI, per germline (reference sequence). There are 13 residues in the CDR3. CDR3 bases: TGTGCCAGCACCCCCCGAATGAACACTGAAGCTTTCTTT. Protein product: CASTPRMNTEAFF.

This chain links TRBV4-2 with TRBJ1-2; tentatively, D is TRBD1 (5 bases). Germline V gives CDR1 LGHNA, CDR2 YNFKEQ. Trimming removed 2 bases at V and 7 bases at J, with 14 bases between. CDR3 length: 14 amino acids. The CDR3 loop reads CASSQQTERIGYTF. CDR3 bases: TGTGCCAGCAGCCAACAGACAGAGAGGATTGGCTACACCTTC.